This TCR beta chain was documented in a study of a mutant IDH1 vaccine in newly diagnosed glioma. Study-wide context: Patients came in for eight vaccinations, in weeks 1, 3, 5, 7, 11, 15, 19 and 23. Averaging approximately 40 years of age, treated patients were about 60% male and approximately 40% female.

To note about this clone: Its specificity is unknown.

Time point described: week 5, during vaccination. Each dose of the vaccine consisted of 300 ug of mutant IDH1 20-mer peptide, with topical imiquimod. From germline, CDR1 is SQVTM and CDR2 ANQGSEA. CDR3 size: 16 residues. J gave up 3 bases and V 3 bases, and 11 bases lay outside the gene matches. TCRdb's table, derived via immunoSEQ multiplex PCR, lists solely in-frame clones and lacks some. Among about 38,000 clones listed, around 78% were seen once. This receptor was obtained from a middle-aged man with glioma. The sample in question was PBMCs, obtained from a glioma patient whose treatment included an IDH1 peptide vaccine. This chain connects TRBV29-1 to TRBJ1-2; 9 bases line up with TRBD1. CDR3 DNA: TGCAGCGTTGAGCTTGAAGGGGACAGGGTAGACTATGGCTACACCTTC. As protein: CSVELEGDRVDYGYTF. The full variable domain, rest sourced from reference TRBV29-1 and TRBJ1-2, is SAVISQKPSRDICQRGTSLTIQCQVDSQVTMMFWYRQQPGQSLTLIATANQGSEATYESGFVIDKFPISRPNLTFSTLTVSNMSPEDSSIYLCSVELEGDRVDYGYTFGSGTRLTVV.